Listed below are T cell receptor beta chains from one sample, sequenced in a study of CD8+CD57+ T cells in acquired aplastic anemia. TCRdb re-called the reads with MiXCR, one entry per CDR3 protein. The sample has roughly 180,000 distinct CDR3 sequences; 45% to 60% are singletons. Sequenced material: sorted CD4+, CD8+, or CD8+CD57+ T cells (not recorded which) from PBMCs. These receptor sequences come from a human donor with aplastic anemia. Both conserved end residues are part of each CDR3. Fields, in order: clone size, V gene, J gene, D gene, CDR3 DNA, CDR3 protein. D genes are given only for firm matches. Only part of the rows carry a size: once, few, many, or a class if the clone is expanded.

size: few
V: TRBV2
J: TRBJ1-2
D: TRBD1
DNA: TGTGCCAGCAGCCCGACAGGGAATAACTATGGCTACACCTTC
CDR3: CASSPTGNNYGYTF

size: -
V: TRBV29-1
J: TRBJ2-3
D: TRBD2
DNA: TGCAGCGTTGCGGGGGGGCCACAAGATACGCAGTATTTT
CDR3: CSVAGGPQDTQYF

size: -
V: TRBV19
J: TRBJ1-6
D: -
DNA: TGTGCCAGTAGTCACGGACAGAGACAATCCCTCCACTTT
CDR3: CASSHGQRQSLHF

size: -
V: TRBV5-8
J: TRBJ2-5
D: -
DNA: TGTGCCAGCAGCATAACCGGGACTGAGTCGGAGACCCAGTACTTC
CDR3: CASSITGTESETQYF

size: -
V: TRBV7-6
J: TRBJ2-1
D: TRBD1
DNA: TGTGCCAGCAGCTTAGCTACAGGGGAACTTGAGCAGTTCTTC
CDR3: CASSLATGELEQFF

size: -
V: TRBV25-1
J: TRBJ2-1
D: TRBD1
DNA: TGTGCCAGCAGTGCTGACAGGGGACGGCAGTTCTTC
CDR3: CASSADRGRQFF

size: few
V: TRBV28
J: TRBJ2-7
D: -
DNA: TGTGCCAGCAGTACCCGAGGGGGGGCTTCCTTTGAGCAGTACTTC
CDR3: CASSTRGGASFEQYF

size: many
V: TRBV7-8
J: TRBJ1-6
D: TRBD1
DNA: TGTGCCAGCAGCCGGACAGGGAATGTTTCACCCCTCCACTTT
CDR3: CASSRTGNVSPLHF

size: many
V: TRBV10-2
J: TRBJ2-7
D: TRBD1
DNA: TGCGCCAGCAGTGAGCAGGGACAGGGGGTTGTGCAGTACTTC
CDR3: CASSEQGQGVVQYF

size: many
V: TRBV19
J: TRBJ1-5
D: -
DNA: TGTGCCAGCCAGTATACAGATTATAGCAATCAGCCCCAGCATTTT
CDR3: CASQYTDYSNQPQHF

size: -
V: TRBV20-1
J: TRBJ2-3
D: TRBD2
DNA: TGCAGTGCTAGAGTTGGGACTAGCGCAGATACGCAGTATTTT
CDR3: CSARVGTSADTQYF

size: few
V: TRBV20-1
J: TRBJ2-1
D: TRBD2
DNA: TGCAGTGCTAGAGATCTATGGGGAGGGTTTAATGAGCAGTTCTTC
CDR3: CSARDLWGGFNEQFF

size: -
V: TRBV12-5
J: TRBJ2-5
D: -
DNA: TGTGCTAGTGGTTTGGAGGACAGTACCCGGGAGACCCAGTACTTC
CDR3: CASGLEDSTRETQYF

size: many
V: TRBV28
J: TRBJ2-7
D: -
DNA: TGTGCCAGCAGTTTTCGGCGGGGTGTCTACGAGCAGTACTTC
CDR3: CASSFRRGVYEQYF

size: -
V: TRBV7-2
J: TRBJ2-5
D: -
DNA: TGTGCCAGCAGCTGGTCAGTCCAAGAGACCCAGTACTTC
CDR3: CASSWSVQETQYF

size: few
V: TRBV11-1
J: TRBJ2-7
D: -
DNA: TGTGCCAGCAGCTTTTCCGGGAGCCACGAGCAGTACTTC
CDR3: CASSFSGSHEQYF

size: -
V: TRBV29-1
J: TRBJ2-7
D: -
DNA: TGCGGCGTTGCACTTAACCCTGGGGACGAGCAGTACTTC
CDR3: CGVALNPGDEQYF